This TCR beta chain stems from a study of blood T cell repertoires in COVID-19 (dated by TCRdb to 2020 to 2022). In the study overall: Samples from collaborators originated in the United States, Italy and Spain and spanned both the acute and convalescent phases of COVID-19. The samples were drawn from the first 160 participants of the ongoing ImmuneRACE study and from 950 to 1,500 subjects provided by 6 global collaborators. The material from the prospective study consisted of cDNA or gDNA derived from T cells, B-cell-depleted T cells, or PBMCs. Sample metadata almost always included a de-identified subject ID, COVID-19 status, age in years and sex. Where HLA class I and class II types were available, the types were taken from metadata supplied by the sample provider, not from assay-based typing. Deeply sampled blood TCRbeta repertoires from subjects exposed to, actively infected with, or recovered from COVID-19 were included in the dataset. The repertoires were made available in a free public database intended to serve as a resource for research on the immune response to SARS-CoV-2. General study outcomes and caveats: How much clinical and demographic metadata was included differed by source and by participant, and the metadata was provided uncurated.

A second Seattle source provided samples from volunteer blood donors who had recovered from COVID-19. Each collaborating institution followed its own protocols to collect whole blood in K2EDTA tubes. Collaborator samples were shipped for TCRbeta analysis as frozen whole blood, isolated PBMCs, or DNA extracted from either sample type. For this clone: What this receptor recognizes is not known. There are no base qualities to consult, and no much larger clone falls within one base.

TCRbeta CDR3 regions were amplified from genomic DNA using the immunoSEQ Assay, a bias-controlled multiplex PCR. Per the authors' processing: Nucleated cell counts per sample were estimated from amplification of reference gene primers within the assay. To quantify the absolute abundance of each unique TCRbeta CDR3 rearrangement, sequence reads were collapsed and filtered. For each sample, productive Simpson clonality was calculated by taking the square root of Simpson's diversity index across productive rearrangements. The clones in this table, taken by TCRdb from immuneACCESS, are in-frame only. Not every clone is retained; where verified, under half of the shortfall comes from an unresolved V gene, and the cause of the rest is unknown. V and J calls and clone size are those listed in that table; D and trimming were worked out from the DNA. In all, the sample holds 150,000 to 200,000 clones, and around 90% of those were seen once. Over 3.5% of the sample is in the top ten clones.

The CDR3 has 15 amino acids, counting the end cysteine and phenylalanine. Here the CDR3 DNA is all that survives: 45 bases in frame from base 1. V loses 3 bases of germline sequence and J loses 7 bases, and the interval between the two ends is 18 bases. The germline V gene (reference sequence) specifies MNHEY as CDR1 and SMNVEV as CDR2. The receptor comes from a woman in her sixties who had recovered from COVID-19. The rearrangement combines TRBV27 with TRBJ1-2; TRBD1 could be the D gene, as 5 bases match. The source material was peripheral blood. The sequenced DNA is TGTGCCAGCAGTTTCCTTCTGCGGGGCCCAAGTGGCTACACCTTC. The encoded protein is CASSFLLRGPSGYTF.